The entry that follows covers one T cell receptor beta chain sequence. Its specificity is not known. This sample is part of a study of post-analysis software for immune sequencing data. Findings and caveats of the study: Controls had lower frequencies than patients of about 5 TRBV segments, which included TRBV5-6, TRBV5-1 and TRBV20-1.

TCR beta cDNA libraries included unique molecular identifiers. Researchers reported roughly 510,000 cDNA molecules coming from about 0.98 to 11 million T cells. TCRdb independently ran MiXCR on the PCR reads; one entry per CDR3 protein. The repertoire has approximately 660,000 distinct CDR3 sequences, over 45% of them found once; the top ten carry roughly 10%. Germline V gene lookup returns CDR1 GTSNPN and CDR2 SVGIG (reference sequence). CDR3 size: 13 residues. Trimming took 0 bases from V and 5 from J, leaving 9 bases between them. The clonotype was recovered from a girl aged 2 to 10 with multiple sclerosis. The sample taken for sequencing was blood. The chain joins TRBV30 to TRBJ2-3; D not resolved. CDR3 sequence reads: CAWSVGLEDTQYF. CDR3 in DNA: TGTGCCTGGAGTGTTGGCCTAGAAGATACGCAGTATTTT.